The subject of this entry is one T cell receptor (beta chain). Its cognate antigen is unknown. The TCRbeta library incorporated unique molecular identifiers. MiXCR was run by TCRdb on the PCR reads, yielding one entry per CDR3 protein. The sample gives hundreds of thousands of distinct CDR3 sequences, over 10% of which show up once; 0.79% is in the top ten. This specimen belongs to a study of T-cell reconstitution after alpha-beta-depleted transplantation in children. V shed 6 bases and J shed 4 bases, with 19 bases lying between them. The CDR3 is made up of 15 amino acids. Findings and limits, study-wide: It was newly produced T cells that mostly accounted for T-cell counts and diversity one year after transplant. Several hundred expanded graft clones reportedly supplied alpha-beta T cells about two months after transplant. The origin of high day-60 TCRbeta diversity in some patients lay in surviving recipient T cells and thymic progenitors.

Sequenced material: PBMCs, taken before TCRalphabeta/CD19-depleted stem cell transplant. This receptor was obtained from a girl aged 2 to 9 with congenital amegakaryocytic thrombocytopenia, due to receive a stem cell transplant. The J gene is TRBJ2-7, the V gene TRBV12-3 or TRBV12-4, with D perhaps matching TRBD1 or TRBD2 (7 bases each). The CDR3 sequence: CASRLEGRGGYEQYF. In DNA form, the CDR3 reads TGTGCCAGCAGGCTGGAGGGCAGGGGGGGATACGAGCAGTACTTC.